Following are 23 T cell receptor beta chains from one sample sequenced in a study of cytomegalovirus exposure and HLA in healthy donors. Clones were read by immunoSEQ multiplex PCR, and TCRdb kept only the in-frame ones, dropping some. The repertoire consists of some 160,000 clones, with around nine tenths occurring once and the leading ten covering approximately 3.1%. Sequencing was carried out using PBMCs. The origin of the receptors is a man younger than 35 in good health and CMV-seronegative.

This rearrangement joins TRBV6-1 to TRBJ2-2, with D unclear. Per germline, CDR1 MNHNS and CDR2 SASEGT. The length of the CDR3 is 13 residues. Trimming shortened V by 1 base and J by 3 bases, and 3 bases separated the two germline ends. The CDR3 DNA reads TGTGCCAGCAGTGAAGTCGACACCGGGGAGCTGTTTTTT. It translates to CASSEVDTGELFF.

The chain links TRBV28 to TRBJ1-2; D perhaps matches TRBD1 (6 bases). From germline, CDR1 is MDHEN and CDR2 SYDVKM. CDR3 length: 14 amino acids. Trimming stripped 1 base from V and 4 bases from J, with 10 bases between. CDR3 bases: TGTGCCAGCAGTTTATCACAGGGCGTCTATGGCTACACCTTC. Encoded protein: CASSLSQGVYGYTF.

V is TRBV25-1 and J is TRBJ2-7; TRBD2 is a possible D gene (6 bases). Between the trimmed V and J ends, which lost 4 bases and 1 base, there was a span of 23 bases. The germline gives CDR1 MGHDK, CDR2 SYGVNS. This CDR3 has 18 residues. CDR3 DNA sequence: TGTGCCAGCAGTGTTTCGATACGGGCGACGGGAGAGTCCTACGAGCAGTACTTC. Translating gives CASSVSIRATGESYEQYF.

The genes are TRBV6-6 and TRBJ1-1; D possibly corresponds to TRBD1 (5 bases). Looked up from germline, CDR1 is MNHNY and CDR2 is SVGAGI (reference sequence). V dropped 6 bases and J dropped 3 bases, with 17 bases sitting between them. The CDR3 has 15 residues. CDR3 DNA sequence: TGTGCCAGCAGGAGCCCGGGGGGGTATCACACTGAAGCTTTCTTT. Its protein product is CASRSPGGYHTEAFF.

The chain couples TRBV6-1 to TRBJ1-1; possibly TRBD1 for D (6 bases). Germline V CDR1 and CDR2: MNHNS, SASEGT. There are 12 residues in the CDR3. V shed 5 bases and J shed 3 bases, with 7 bases lying between them. The chain's CDR3 is CASSQGYTEAFF. CDR3 nucleotide sequence: TGTGCCAGCAGTCAGGGGTACACTGAAGCTTTCTTT.

V gene TRBV28 combines with J gene TRBJ2-1, with D tentatively TRBD1 (6 bases). V lost 6 bases and J 4 bases, leaving 10 bases between the germline ends. Germline-derived CDR1 and CDR2 are MDHEN and SYDVKM. The length of the CDR3 is 13 residues. For the CDR3, the DNA is TGTGCCAGCAGATTTCAGGGGTACAATGAGCAGTTCTTC. This gives the protein CASRFQGYNEQFF.

The J gene is TRBJ1-6, the V gene TRBV30; TRBD1 matches at 7 bases. V shed 5 bases, J shed 10 bases, and the junction held 5 bases outside the gene matches. The CDR3 consists of 12 residues. Germline V lookup: CDR1 GTSNPN, CDR2 SVGIG (reference sequence). The CDR3 nucleotides read TGTGCCTGGGGGACAGACTACTCACCCCTCCACTTT. This codes for CAWGTDYSPLHF.

The chain employs TRBV6-5 and TRBJ1-2, with 8 bases aligning to TRBD1. The CDR3 sequence is 15 residues long. Trimming removed 1 base from V and 4 bases from J; junction bases left unmatched: 5. In germline, CDR1 is MNHEY, CDR2 SVGAGI. The CDR3 DNA reads as TGTGCCAGCAGTTACTGGGCAGGGGGCAGCTATGGCTACACCTTC. Protein product: CASSYWAGGSYGYTF.

The chain has TRBV15 and TRBJ2-1; 9 nucleotides match TRBD2. V shed 1 base and J 9 bases; nucleotides not matched to a gene: 13. The CDR3 runs 17 residues. CDR1 is LNHNV, CDR2 YYDKDF, per germline (reference sequence). The CDR3 sequence is CATSRGSLGGGALEQFF. CDR3 DNA: TGTGCCACCAGCAGAGGCTCCTTGGGCGGGGGGGCCCTTGAGCAGTTCTTC.

The chain joins TRBV7-6 to TRBJ1-1; D may be TRBD1 (5 bases). Trimming pared 2 bases from V and 1 base from J, leaving 11 bases between. The CDR3 totals 15 residues. The germline gives CDR1 SGHVS, CDR2 FNYEAQ. The CDR3 nucleotides are TGTGCCAGCAGCTTACCGCAGGGATCGAACACTGAAGCTTTCTTT. Its protein is CASSLPQGSNTEAFF. Complete variable domain (other parts from reference TRBV7-6 and TRBJ1-1): GAGVSQSPRYKVTKRGQDVALRCDPISGHVSLYWYRQALGQGPEFLTYFNYEAQQDKSGLPNDRFSAERPEGSISTLTIQRTEQRDSAMYRCASSLPQGSNTEAFFGQGTRLTVV.

V usage is TRBV29-1 and J usage is TRBJ2-6, with D perhaps TRBD1 (5 bases). This CDR3 spans 15 amino acids. Deletions cut 6 bases from V and 1 base from J, with 13 bases between. CDR1 and CDR2 from the germline V gene are SQVTM and ANQGSEA. The CDR3 DNA follows: TGCAGCGTATCAGACAGACGATCTGGGGCCAACGTCCTGACTTTC. The encoded protein is CSVSDRRSGANVLTF.

The chain links TRBV7-6 to TRBJ2-2, with a weak D call TRBD2 (6 bases). CDR1 and CDR2 from the germline V gene are SGHVS and FNYEAQ. Trimming cost V 1 base and J 5 bases, with 14 bases left between them. This CDR3 spans 16 amino acids. CDR3 region: CASSLDGASETGELFF. Here the CDR3 DNA reads TGTGCCAGCAGCTTAGATGGTGCTAGCGAGACCGGGGAGCTGTTTTTT.

J is TRBJ2-5 and V is TRBV19; 8 positions agree with TRBD1. CDR3 size: 14 residues. The germline V gene encodes CDR1 LNHDA and CDR2 SQIVND (reference sequence). Trimming at V came to 4 bases and at J to 2 bases, leaving 3 bases not matched to a gene. The CDR3 protein is CASSRTGWQETQYF. The CDR3 DNA sequence: TGTGCCAGTAGTAGGACAGGGTGGCAAGAGACCCAGTACTTC.

The V call is TRBV6-5, the J call TRBJ1-6; 7 nucleotides line up with TRBD1. Germline CDR1 and CDR2: MNHEY and SVGAGI. V lost 6 bases to trimming and J lost 9 bases; unmatched junction nucleotides: 8. CDR3 length: 14 amino acids. CDR3 coding DNA: TGTGCCAGCAGCCTGACAGGGTCCCGTTCACCCCTCCACTTT. The encoded protein is CASSLTGSRSPLHF.

The chain joins TRBV7-2 to TRBJ1-4; D is ambiguous. Trimming took off 10 bases at V and 8 bases at J, with 20 bases between the two ends. The V gene's germline CDR1 is SGHTA and CDR2 FQGNSA. The CDR3 runs 14 residues. Here the CDR3 DNA reads TGTGCCACCAAGCAGCTTAGTACGAGGGAAAAACTGTTTTTT. As protein: CATKQLSTREKLFF.

This rearrangement joins TRBV2 to TRBJ2-1; D is uncertain. This CDR3 contains 14 residues. Trimming removed 2 bases from V and 5 bases from J, with 10 bases in between. From germline, CDR1 is SNHLY and CDR2 FYNNEI. CDR3 amino acids: CASSENSPHNEQFF. CDR3 sequence (DNA): TGTGCCAGCAGTGAAAACAGTCCCCACAATGAGCAGTTCTTC.

The J gene is TRBJ1-1, the V gene TRBV27, with 7 bases fitting TRBD1. CDR1 and CDR2 (germline): MNHEY, SMNVEV (reference sequence). The V and J ends lost 2 bases and 11 bases, in that order; junction bases with no gene match: 5. The CDR3 covers 12 residues. The CDR3 nucleotides are TGTGCCAGCAGTTTACCCGGCAGGGGGGCTTTCTTT. Translation: CASSLPGRGAFF.

The chain carries TRBV10-2 and TRBJ2-1; 9 bases line up with TRBD2. The V gene's germline CDR1 is WSHSY and CDR2 SAAADI. The junction had 2 bases not matched to a gene; V was cut back by 2 bases and J by 0 bases. The CDR3 runs to 16 residues. This CDR3 reads CASSESSGSSYNEQFF. The CDR3 coding sequence is TGCGCCAGCAGTGAGAGTAGCGGGAGCTCCTACAATGAGCAGTTCTTC.

V usage is TRBV25-1 and J usage is TRBJ1-2, with D tentatively TRBD1 (6 bases). The CDR3 sequence is 15 residues long. Germline CDR1 reads MGHDK; CDR2 reads SYGVNS. Trimming left V 2 bases short and J 7 bases short, with 17 bases between. CDR3 sequence (DNA): TGTGCCAGCAGTGAACTAGGTAAGGGGGTTCCTGGCTACACCTTC. Translated, it gives CASSELGKGVPGYTF.

This CDR3 reads CASSPQGVGEDTIYF. The CDR3 DNA follows: TGTGCCAGCAGTCCACAGGGCGTCGGTGAGGACACCATATATTTT. The rearrangement links TRBV6-6 to TRBJ1-3, with TRBD1 as a possible D gene (6 bases). V was trimmed by 5 bases and J by 8 bases, leaving 19 bases between them. Germline assignment: CDR1 MNHNY and CDR2 SVGAGI (reference sequence). This CDR3 region has 15 residues.

The chain uses TRBV12-5 and TRBJ2-2; 7 nucleotides agree with TRBD1. The junction had 4 bases not matched to a gene; V was cut back by 5 bases and J by 4 bases. The CDR3 totals 14 residues. The germline V gene encodes CDR1 LGHNT and CDR2 FRNRAP. The CDR3 DNA reads TGTGCTAGTGGTAGTCACAGGGGCACCGGGGAGCTGTTTTTT. This codes for CASGSHRGTGELFF.

V usage is TRBV5-1 and J usage is TRBJ1-5, with D possibly matching TRBD1 (5 bases). The germline V gene has CDR1 SGHRS and CDR2 YFSETQ. The CDR3 has 14 residues. The ends were cut back, 4 bases at V and 7 bases at J, with 15 bases in the middle. The CDR3 loop reads CASSPAWGEQPQHF. Here the CDR3 DNA reads TGCGCCAGCAGCCCGGCATGGGGGGAACAGCCCCAGCATTTT.

The chain combines TRBV7-8 with TRBJ2-5, with D possibly TRBD1 on 7 matching bases. Trimming pared 5 bases from V and 3 bases from J, leaving 19 bases between. The CDR3 is made up of 16 amino acids. Germline assignment: CDR1 SGHVS and CDR2 FQNEAQ. CDR3: CASSDNGGQIKETQYF. CDR3 DNA: TGTGCCAGCAGCGACAACGGGGGACAGATAAAAGAGACCCAGTACTTC.